A single sample is the source of the 9 T cell receptor beta chains below, sequenced in a study of cytomegalovirus exposure and HLA in healthy donors. Researchers ran the PCR with 60 Vbeta and 13 Jbeta primers. Generated by immunoSEQ multiplex PCR, the TCRdb table keeps only in-frame clones and is missing some. The sample yields about 100,000 clones, around 78% seen once. Sequenced material: PBMCs. The receptors here all came from a man in his forties or fifties in good health and CMV-seronegative.

The V gene is TRBV15, the J gene TRBJ2-3; the D gene is possibly TRBD1 (5 bases). The ends were cut back, 5 bases at V and 2 bases at J, with 11 bases in the middle. Germline-derived CDR1 and CDR2 are LNHNV and YYDKDF (reference sequence). This CDR3 has 14 residues. The CDR3 coding sequence is TGTGCCACCAGCGGCCTAGGGGCCACAGATACGCAGTATTTT. Translated, it gives CATSGLGATDTQYF.

V gene TRBV14 combines with J gene TRBJ1-2, with D possibly matching TRBD1 (5 bases). The CDR3 has 13 residues. Trimming removed 1 base at V and 6 bases at J, with 9 bases between. Per the germline V gene, CDR1 is SGHDN and CDR2 is FVKESK. In nucleotides, the CDR3 is TGTGCCAGCAGCCAAGCAGGGCTTCATGGCTACACCTTC. As protein: CASSQAGLHGYTF.

The chain uses TRBV5-3 and TRBJ1-2; D is perhaps TRBD1 (6 bases). TRBV5-3 is annotated as an ORF whose role is uncertain. The V and J ends lost 4 bases and 6 bases respectively, with 16 bases between them. The CDR3 consists of 14 residues. In DNA form, the CDR3 reads TGTGCCAGAAGCAACAGGGATGGGAGAAATGGCTACACCTTC. It yields the protein CARSNRDGRNGYTF.

The chain employs TRBV19 and TRBJ2-2; D not resolved. Per the germline V gene, CDR1 is LNHDA and CDR2 is SQIVND (reference sequence). With 5 bases removed from V and 2 bases from J, the gap between germline ends came to 9 bases. The CDR3 has 14 residues. The CDR3 nucleotides are TGTGCCAGTAGTGATGAGACTAACACCGGGGAGCTGTTTTTT. Residues: CASSDETNTGELFF. Supplemented by reference TRBV19 and TRBJ2-2, the full variable domain reads DGGITQSPKYLFRKEGQNVTLSCEQNLNHDAMYWYRQDPGQGLRLIYYSQIVNDFQKGDIAEGYSVSREKKESFPLTVTSAQKNPTAFYLCASSDETNTGELFFGEGSRLTVL.

J is TRBJ2-3 and V is TRBV28; TRBD2 agrees at 9 bases. Per germline, CDR1 MDHEN and CDR2 SYDVKM. The CDR3 runs to 18 residues. V trimming: 2 bases; J trimming: 7 bases; junction bases outside the gene matches: 16. In DNA, the CDR3 is TGTGCCAGCAGTTTAGATAGCACGAGCGGGGGGTCACCCCATACGCAGTATTTT. Translated, it gives CASSLDSTSGGSPHTQYF. Full variable domain (outside the CDR3, taken from reference TRBV28 and TRBJ2-3): DVKVTQSSRYLVKRTGEKVFLECVQDMDHENMFWYRQDPGLGLRLIYFSYDVKMKEKGDIPEGYSVSREKKERFSLILESASTNQTSMYLCASSLDSTSGGSPHTQYFGPGTRLTVL.

The V call is TRBV7-2, the J call TRBJ2-2, with unresolved D. V dropped 7 bases and J dropped 2 bases, with 17 bases sitting between them. The CDR3 is 16 residues long. Germline lookup yields CDR1 SGHTA and CDR2 FQGNSA. CDR3 in amino acids: CASTFQTGVNTGELFF. The DNA of the CDR3 is TGTGCCAGCACCTTCCAGACTGGAGTCAACACCGGGGAGCTGTTTTTT.

The V gene is TRBV5-1, the J gene TRBJ2-3; 8 bases match TRBD2. The J segment lost 0 bases and the V segment lost 3 bases, leaving 9 bases of the junction unmatched. CDR3 length: 17 residues. The germline CDR1 and CDR2 sequences are SGHRS and YFSETQ. The CDR3 nucleotides are TGCGCCAGCAGCTCCCCTCGGGAGGGGCAGAGCACAGATACGCAGTATTTT. Its protein is CASSSPREGQSTDTQYF. The full variable domain, in which reference TRBV5-1 and TRBJ2-3 provide the parts outside the CDR3, is KAGVTQTPRYLIKTRGQQVTLSCSPISGHRSVSWYQQTPGQGLQFLFEYFSETQRNKGNFPGRFSGRQFSNSRSEMNVSTLELGDSALYLCASSSPREGQSTDTQYFGPGTRLTVL.

V is TRBV19 and J is TRBJ2-3, with 8 bases matching TRBD2. There are 18 residues in the CDR3. After removal of 6 bases from V and 0 bases from J, the junction contained 14 bases not matched to a gene. Per germline, CDR1 LNHDA and CDR2 SQIVND (reference sequence). The CDR3 region is CASSGGETGTPSTDTQYF. CDR3 in DNA: TGTGCCAGTAGCGGGGGGGAGACCGGGACCCCTAGCACAGATACGCAGTATTTT.

CDR3 loop: CASSPGGVNQPQHF. DNA for the CDR3: TGTGCCAGCAGTCCCGGGGGGGTCAATCAGCCCCAGCATTTT. The gene calls are TRBV7-9 and TRBJ1-5; TRBD1 is a possible D gene (5 bases). Trimming shortened V by 6 bases and J by 3 bases, and 12 bases separated the two germline ends. This CDR3 is 14 amino acids long. From germline, CDR1 is SEHNR and CDR2 FQNEAQ (reference sequence).